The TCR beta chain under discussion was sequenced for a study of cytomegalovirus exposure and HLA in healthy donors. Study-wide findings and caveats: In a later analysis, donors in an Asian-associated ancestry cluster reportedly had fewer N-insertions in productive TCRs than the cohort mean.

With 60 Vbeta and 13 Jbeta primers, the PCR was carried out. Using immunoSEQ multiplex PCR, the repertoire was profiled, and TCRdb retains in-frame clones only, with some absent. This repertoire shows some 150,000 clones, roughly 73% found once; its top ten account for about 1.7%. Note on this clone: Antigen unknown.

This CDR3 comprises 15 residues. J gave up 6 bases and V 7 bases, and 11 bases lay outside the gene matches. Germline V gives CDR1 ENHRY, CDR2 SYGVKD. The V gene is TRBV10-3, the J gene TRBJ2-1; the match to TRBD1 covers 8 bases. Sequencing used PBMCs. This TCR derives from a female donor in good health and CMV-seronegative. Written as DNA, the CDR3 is TGTGCCATCAAATCACCAGGGGGCGCTTTCAATGAGCAGTTCTTC. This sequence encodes CAIKSPGGAFNEQFF.